The source of this TCR beta chain is a study of shared clonotypes between healthy human individuals. Study-level findings and limits: A small donor pool kept down the genetic and exposure-history diversity that was represented.

The CDR3 has 16 residues. The germline V gene encodes CDR1 SGHRS and CDR2 YFSETQ. To note about this clone: Antigen specificity is unknown. One end of the junction is discordant with germline, which a read error may explain.

The CD4+ fraction was divided into a CD45RA+ naive subset and a CD45RA-negative memory subset. Repertoires were generated with immunoSEQ multiplex PCR, while TCRdb's copy carries only in-frame clones and drops some. Of more than 1.2 million clones in the sample, approximately 98.5% were seen once. This clonotype was obtained from a man aged 30 to 39 in good health. The sequenced material came from naive CD4+ T cells sorted from blood. As for subset: CD45RA+ positively selected. The chain links TRBV5-1 to TRBJ2-1; weak D call: TRBD1 (5 bases). The CDR3 loop reads CASRLGRISSYNEQFF. CDR3 nucleotides: TGCGCCAGCAGATTGGGGCGGATTAGCTCCTACAATGAGCAGTTCTTC.